This T cell receptor (beta chain) was sequenced for a study of TET2 disruption in CD19-targeted CAR T cells (dated by TCRdb to the late 2010s). General notes on the study: The number of samples was determined by the original clinical trial design and by which samples were available, and no additional inclusion criteria were applied.

The sample's treatment or condition, from its label and the paper: autologous CTL019 cells: CD19 CAR with 4-1BB and CD3 zeta domains. TCR zeta and 4-1BB costimulatory signaling domains were built into the CD19 CAR. T cells for CTL019 manufacturing were collected from peripheral blood by leukapheresis. The DNeasy Blood and Tissue Kit was used to extract genomic DNA from pre-infusion T cells, peripheral blood, or sorted post-infusion T cells. As for this clone: No cognate antigen has been identified for it. Germline and junction disagree at one end, which may indicate a read error. At the DNA level, this CDR3 is encoded by other sequences in the same sample as well.

Here is what the overall study found, with its caveats: Conclusions about the CAR T cells of the patient were based on extensive analysis of a single subject.

TCR beta chain deep sequencing was performed with the immunoSEQ assay. In the original analysis: Clonotype frequencies were computed using only productive TCR beta rearrangements. TCRdb holds this immuneACCESS table with in-frame rearrangements only. Some clones are missing; in checked studies, unresolved V genes explain under half, and the rest has no known cause. That table furnishes V, J and clone size, whereas the DNA furnished D and trimming. The sample table records 25,000 to 30,000 clones. The top ten hold 1.9% of the sample. The receptor was derived from a man between 65 and 85 years old with chronic lymphocytic leukemia. The sample in question was CD8- CAR+ T cells sorted from cultured blood T cells, obtained for CD19 CAR T cell therapy. What the cell subset or site label conveys for this sample: CD8-negative CAR-positive T cells from the infusion product.

The CDR3 protein is CSARDSLARGSGNTIYF. The DNA read from the CDR3 is TGCAGTGCTAGAGATTCTTTGGCTCGGGGGTCTGGAAACACT. The V and J segments used are TRBV20-1 and TRBJ1-3, and possibly TRBD1, on 5 matching bases. Read coverage stops 3 residues before the CDR3 terminus; the germline J gene supplies the remainder. Inclusive of the bounding cysteine and phenylalanine, the CDR3 is 17 residues long. The DNA covers only part of the CDR3, 42 bases in frame from base 1. Reading the germline V gene (reference sequence) gives CDR1 DFQATT and CDR2 SNEGSKA.